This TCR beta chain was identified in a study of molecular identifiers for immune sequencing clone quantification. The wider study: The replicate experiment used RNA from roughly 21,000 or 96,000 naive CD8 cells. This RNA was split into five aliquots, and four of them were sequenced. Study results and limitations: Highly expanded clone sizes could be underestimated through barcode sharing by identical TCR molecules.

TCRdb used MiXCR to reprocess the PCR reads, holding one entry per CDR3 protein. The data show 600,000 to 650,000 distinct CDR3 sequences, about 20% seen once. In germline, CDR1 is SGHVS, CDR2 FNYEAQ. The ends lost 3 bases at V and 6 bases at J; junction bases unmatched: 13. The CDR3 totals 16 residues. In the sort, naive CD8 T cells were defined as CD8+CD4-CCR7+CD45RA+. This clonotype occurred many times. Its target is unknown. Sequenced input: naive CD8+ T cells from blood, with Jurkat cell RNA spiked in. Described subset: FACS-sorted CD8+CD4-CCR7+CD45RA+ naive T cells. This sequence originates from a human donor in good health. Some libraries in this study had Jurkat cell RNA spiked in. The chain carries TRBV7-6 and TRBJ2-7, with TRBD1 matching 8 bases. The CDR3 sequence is CASSFEAGQGAGEQYF. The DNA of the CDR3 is TGTGCCAGCAGCTTCGAGGCTGGTCAGGGGGCAGGCGAGCAGTACTTC. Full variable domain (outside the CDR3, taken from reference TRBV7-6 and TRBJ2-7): GAGVSQSPRYKVTKRGQDVALRCDPISGHVSLYWYRQALGQGPEFLTYFNYEAQQDKSGLPNDRFSAERPEGSISTLTIQRTEQRDSAMYRCASSFEAGQGAGEQYFGPGTRLTVT.